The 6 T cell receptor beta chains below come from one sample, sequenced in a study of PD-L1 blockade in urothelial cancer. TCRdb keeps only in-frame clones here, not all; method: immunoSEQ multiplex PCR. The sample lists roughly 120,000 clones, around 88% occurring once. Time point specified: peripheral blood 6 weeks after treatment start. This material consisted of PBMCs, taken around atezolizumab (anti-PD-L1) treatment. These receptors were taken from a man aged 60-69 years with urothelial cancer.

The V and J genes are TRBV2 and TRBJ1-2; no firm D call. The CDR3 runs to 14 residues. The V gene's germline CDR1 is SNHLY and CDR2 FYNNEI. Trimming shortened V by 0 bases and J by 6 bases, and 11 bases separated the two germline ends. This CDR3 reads CASSEARRGHGYTF. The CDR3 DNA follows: TGTGCCAGCAGTGAAGCGCGGCGAGGTCATGGCTACACCTTC.

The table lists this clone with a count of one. The DNA for the CDR3 is TGTGCCAGCAGTTTAGCGACAGGGGCTAATGAAAAACTGTTTTTT. Encoded protein: CASSLATGANEKLFF. The genes are TRBV28 and TRBJ1-4; 8 bases fit TRBD1. V lost 2 bases, J lost 3 bases, and 2 bases stayed unmatched. The V gene's germline CDR1 is MDHEN and CDR2 SYDVKM. This CDR3 contains 15 residues.

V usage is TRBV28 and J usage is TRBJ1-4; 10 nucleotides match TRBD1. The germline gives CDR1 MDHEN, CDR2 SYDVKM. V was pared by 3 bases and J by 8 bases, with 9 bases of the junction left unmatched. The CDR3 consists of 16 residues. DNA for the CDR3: TGTGCCAGCAGTTTCCCCGACAGGGGGCCGGGGGAAAAACTGTTTTTT. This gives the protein CASSFPDRGPGEKLFF. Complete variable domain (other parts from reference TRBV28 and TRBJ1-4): DVKVTQSSRYLVKRTGEKVFLECVQDMDHENMFWYRQDPGLGLRLIYFSYDVKMKEKGDIPEGYSVSREKKERFSLILESASTNQTSMYLCASSFPDRGPGEKLFFGSGTQLSVL.

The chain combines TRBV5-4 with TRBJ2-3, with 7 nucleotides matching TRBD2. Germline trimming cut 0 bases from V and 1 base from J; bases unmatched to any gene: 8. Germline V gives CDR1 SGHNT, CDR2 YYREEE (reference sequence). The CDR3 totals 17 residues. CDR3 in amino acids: CASSLAGASGRTDTQYF. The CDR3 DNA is TGTGCCAGCAGCTTGGCCGGGGCTAGCGGCCGCACAGATACGCAGTATTTT.

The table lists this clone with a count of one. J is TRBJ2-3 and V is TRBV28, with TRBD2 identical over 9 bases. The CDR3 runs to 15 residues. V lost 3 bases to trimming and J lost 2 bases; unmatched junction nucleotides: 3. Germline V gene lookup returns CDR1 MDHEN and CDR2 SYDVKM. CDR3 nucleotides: TGTGCCAGCAGTTTGCCTAGCGGGGTCACAGATACGCAGTATTTT. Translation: CASSLPSGVTDTQYF.

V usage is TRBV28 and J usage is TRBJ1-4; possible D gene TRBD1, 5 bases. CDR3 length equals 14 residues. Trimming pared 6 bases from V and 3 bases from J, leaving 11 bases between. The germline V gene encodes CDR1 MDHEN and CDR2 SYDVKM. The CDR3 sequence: CASSHGGANEKLFF. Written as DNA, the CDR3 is TGTGCCAGCAGCCATGGGGGGGCTAATGAAAAACTGTTTTTT.